The present TCR beta chain was sequenced within a study of blood T cell repertoires in COVID-19. In the study overall: Sites across the United States, Italy and Spain contributed samples from acute and convalescent COVID-19. T cells, B-cell-depleted T cells, or PBMCs provided the cDNA or gDNA that served as material.

The Seattle site enrolled patients during active infection and followed them longitudinally. Assay: immunoSEQ multiplex PCR; the TCRdb copy retains only in-frame clones and omits some. The sample lists over 150,000 clones; about 85% were seen once. The TCR comes from a man aged 80 or over with COVID-19, enrolled during active disease. Sequencing was performed on peripheral blood.

The CDR3 reads CASSLTGGGLGTEAFF. CDR3 bases: TGTGCCAGCAGCTTAACAGGGGGCGGGTTAGGTACTGAAGCTTTCTTT. The chain carries TRBV11-2 and TRBJ1-1, with 9 bases that match TRBD1. Germline V gene sequence: CDR1 SGHAT, CDR2 FQNNGV. V lost 2 bases, J lost 5 bases, and 9 bases stayed unmatched. This CDR3 comprises 16 residues.